This TCR beta chain was recovered during a study of T cell repertoires in cytomegalovirus infection (dated by TCRdb to between 2017 and 2020). Turning to the overall study: The peptide stimulations were aimed at well-studied HLA-B-restricted epitopes as well as recently identified HLA-C-restricted CMV epitopes, whose presentation resists viral immunomodulation. Donor HLA type was relevant to the analysis, because carriage of CMV infection together with the matching HLA type was indicated by public TCR beta signatures.

For sequencing, an Illumina HiSeq 1500 was employed. TCRdb redid the processing of the public reads, applying fastp at Q25 and MiXCR, and retained in-frame beta chains. Each CDR3 protein gets just one entry, which takes the most common genes and DNA from the rows behind it. This sample has around 71,000 distinct CDR3 sequences in its table, and around 20% of those were observed once. The ten largest clones add up to approximately 61% of the sample. CDR1 and CDR2, per the germline V gene, are SGHTA and FQGNSA. There are 13 amino acids in the CDR3, from cysteine to phenylalanine inclusive. Kept here is only the CDR3 DNA, which spans 39 bases and is read in frame from base 1. This sample's treatment or condition label indicates: in vitro stimulation with specific CMV peptide epitopes to enrich CMV-specific T cells. This clonotype appeared a few times. Its target antigen remains unknown. An end of the junction does not agree with germline; a read error may underlie this.

What the authors observed across the whole study: In both this cohort and an independent cohort of a few hundred donors, the cumulative frequency of public TCR beta family members distinguished carriers of CMV infection plus the relevant HLA type. The ex vivo response was dominated by HLA-C-restricted CMV-specific TCR beta clonotypes, and the single most frequent clonotype in two of eight donors was supplied by these HLA-C-restricted clonotypes.

The sample was CD8+ T cells from cultured PBMCs, taken from culture after CMV antigen stimulation. This sequence uses TRBV7-2 and TRBJ2-5; the D match is possibly TRBD1 or TRBD2, with 5 bases aligned in each. This receptor was identified in a human donor in good health (CMV status not recorded). Some clones in this sample may be carry-over from other donors' samples. For the CDR3, the sequence is CASSLVSSGLQDF. The DNA reads as follows: TGTGCCAGCAGCTTAGTGTCGTCGGGGCTCCAAGACTTC.